These 4 T cell receptor beta chains were sequenced from one sample in a study of early T cells in non-severe SARS-CoV-2 infection. TCRdb itself ran the 5' RACE reads through MiXCR, one entry per CDR3 protein. This sample yields 90,000 to 120,000 distinct CDR3 sequences, of which around 10% are seen a single time; roughly 8% belongs to the top ten. The source material was whole blood. The source is an adult who was a healthcare worker with PCR-confirmed SARS-CoV-2 infection or an uninfected control (not recorded which).

V and J are TRBV28 and TRBJ2-7; no clear D. Trimming removed 2 bases at V and 2 bases at J, with 4 bases between. The CDR3 has 12 residues. The germline CDR1 and CDR2 sequences are MDHEN and SYDVKM. As DNA, the CDR3 is TGTGCCAGCAGTTTACTGACCTACGAGCAGTACTTC. This codes for CASSLLTYEQYF.

This clonotype has a count of ten or more. The chain links TRBV29-1 to TRBJ2-1; 8 bases are shared with TRBD2. V lost 4 bases, J lost 6 bases, and 2 bases stayed unmatched. Germline CDR1 reads SQVTM; CDR2 reads ANQGSEA. The CDR3 runs to 12 residues. The CDR3 nucleotides are TGCAGCGTTGTGGGGACTAGCAATGAGCAGTTCTTC. Translated: CSVVGTSNEQFF.

This clonotype was picked up a small number of times. The chain employs TRBV6-6 and TRBJ2-1; D tentatively reads TRBD1 or TRBD2 (5 bases each). CDR3 length: 14 residues. V lost 8 bases to trimming and J lost 5 bases, with 16 bases between them. CDR1 and CDR2 from the germline V gene are MNHNY and SVGAGI (reference sequence). Here the CDR3 reads CASGRWGSDNEQFF. CDR3 nucleotide sequence: TGTGCCAGCGGACGATGGGGGTCCGACAATGAGCAGTTCTTC.

At least ten counts were recorded for this clonotype. This rearrangement joins TRBV11-2 to TRBJ2-1; 13 nucleotides line up with TRBD2. From germline, CDR1 is SGHAT and CDR2 FQNNGV. The CDR3 runs to 19 residues. V dropped 4 bases and J dropped 0; count of bases not matched to a gene: 9. As DNA, the CDR3 is TGTGCCAGCAGCTCCGGACTAGCGGGGGTCCGTTCCTCCTACAATGAGCAGTTCTTC. Its translation is CASSSGLAGVRSSYNEQFF.